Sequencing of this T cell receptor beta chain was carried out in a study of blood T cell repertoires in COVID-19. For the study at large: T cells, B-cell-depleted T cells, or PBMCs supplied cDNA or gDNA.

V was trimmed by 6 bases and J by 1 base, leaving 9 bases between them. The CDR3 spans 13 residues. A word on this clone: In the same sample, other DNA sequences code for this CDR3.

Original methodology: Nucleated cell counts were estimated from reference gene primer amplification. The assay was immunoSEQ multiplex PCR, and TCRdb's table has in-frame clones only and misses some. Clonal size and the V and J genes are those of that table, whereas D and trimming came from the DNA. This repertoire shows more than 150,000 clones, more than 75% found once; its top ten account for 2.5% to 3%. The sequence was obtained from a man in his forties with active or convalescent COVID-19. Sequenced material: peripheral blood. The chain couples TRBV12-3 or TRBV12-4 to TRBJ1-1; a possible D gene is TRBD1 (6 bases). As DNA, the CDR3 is TGTGCCAGCAGCCGGACAGCGAACACTGAAGCTTTCTTT. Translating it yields CASSRTANTEAFF.